The 9 T cell receptor beta chains in this list originate from one sample, sequenced in a study of regulatory T cells in long-lasting Graves disease. Arm-PCR of CDR3 regions and iRepertoire HTBI primers were used to build TCR beta libraries. One entry per CDR3 protein, called by TCRdb with MiXCR from the multiplex PCR reads. The sample consists of about 560,000 distinct CDR3 sequences, around 16% of them appearing once. Specified time point: newly diagnosed GD, antithyroid drugs for less than 3 months. PBMC-derived RNA was used for the TCR library. This same sample was also part of a study on T cells in Graves' hyperthyroidism and ophthalmopathy.

This specimen consisted of peripheral blood mononuclear cells (PBMCs), obtained at new diagnosis, from a patient treated with antithyroid drugs. The source of these receptors is a man between 18 and 29 years old with Graves disease.

This clonotype was picked up many times. The chain couples TRBV7-8 to TRBJ1-1; TRBD1 is a possible D gene (6 bases). CDR1 and CDR2 (germline): SGHVS, FQNEAQ. Deletions cut 0 bases from V and 8 bases from J, with 10 bases between. This CDR3 region has 13 residues. The CDR3 spells CASSLADRLEAFF. CDR3 nucleotide sequence: TGTGCCAGCAGCTTAGCTGACAGGCTCGAAGCTTTCTTT. Looking up the rest from reference TRBV7-8 and TRBJ1-1 gives the full variable domain: GAGVSQSPRYKVAKRGQDVALRCDPISGHVSLFWYQQALGQGPEFLTYFQNEAQLDKSGLPSDRFFAERPEGSVSTLKIQRTQQEDSAVYLCASSLADRLEAFFGQGTRLTVV.

This clonotype was counted many times. The CDR3 loop is CASSQDPDNEQFF. CDR3 coding DNA: TGTGCCAGCAGCCAGGACCCGGACAATGAGCAGTTCTTC. This chain joins TRBV7-9 and TRBJ2-1; D is ambiguous. Germline loops: CDR1 SEHNR, CDR2 FQNEAQ (reference sequence). The V end was cut by 5 bases, the J end by 5 bases, with 10 bases between. CDR3 length equals 13 residues. Supplemented by reference TRBV7-9 and TRBJ2-1, the full variable domain reads DTGVSQNPRHKITKRGQNVTFRCDPISEHNRLYWYRQTLGQGPEFLTYFQNEAQLEKSRLLSDRFSAERPKGSFSTLEIQRTEQGDSAMYLCASSQDPDNEQFFGPGTRLTVL.

The genes are TRBV6-2 or TRBV6-3 and TRBJ1-1; D possibly corresponds to TRBD1 (5 bases). Trimming shortened V by 7 bases and J by 4 bases, and 16 bases separated the two germline ends. Germline V CDR1 and CDR2: MNHEY, SVGEGT. This CDR3 has 14 residues. The CDR3 bases are TGTGCCAGCAACATAAGGGGTGTTGGCACTGAAGCTTTCTTT. Protein product: CASNIRGVGTEAFF.

This chain uses TRBV20-1 with TRBJ2-3, with D possibly TRBD2 on 5 matching bases. Germline CDR1 reads DFQATT; CDR2 reads SNEGSKA (reference sequence). Trimming pared 3 bases from V and 1 base from J, leaving 14 bases between. This CDR3 is 15 amino acids long. The CDR3 DNA is TGCAGTGCTAGCCGGACCCTGGGAGGCACAGATACGCAGTATTTT. Amino acid sequence: CSASRTLGGTDTQYF.

The J gene is TRBJ2-3, the V gene TRBV7-9; D gene unclear. The length of the CDR3 is 13 residues. From germline, CDR1 is SEHNR and CDR2 FQNEAQ (reference sequence). The germline V and J ends were trimmed by 1 base and 10 bases, with 12 bases remaining between them. CDR3 in DNA: TGTGCCAGCAGCTTAGTGGCAACTAAGGCGCAGTATTTT. Protein sequence: CASSLVATKAQYF.

In this sample, this clonotype turned up many times. One end of the junction is discordant with germline, which a read error may explain. This chain joins TRBV28 and TRBJ1-5, with D tentatively TRBD1 (5 bases). The CDR3 extends over 12 amino acids. From germline, CDR1 is MDHEN and CDR2 SYDVKM. CDR3 sequence (DNA): TGTGCCAGCAGTTTGGGGGTTCAGCCCCGGCATTTT. Its protein is CASSLGVQPRHF.

This clonotype occurred a few times. At one boundary the junction diverges from the germline segment, which might be a read error. The gene calls are TRBV27 and TRBJ2-2, with TRBD1 matching over 9 bases. Germline-derived CDR1 and CDR2 are MNHEY and SMNVEV (reference sequence). The CDR3 consists of 17 residues. The CDR3 loop is CASSSLGQGKNTGEPFF. In DNA, the CDR3 is TGTGCCAGCAGCAGTTTGGGACAGGGTAAAAACACCGGGGAGCCGTTTTTT.

This clonotype was seen only a few times. This chain connects TRBV18 to TRBJ1-5; D is ambiguous. Germline values: CDR1 KGHSH, CDR2 LQKENI. V gave up 4 bases and J gave up 2 bases, with 15 bases separating them. The length of the CDR3 is 16 residues. CDR3 coding DNA: TGTGCCAGCTCACTGAGCGACCCGGGCGGCAATCAGCCCCAGCATTTT. This codes for CASSLSDPGGNQPQHF.

This clonotype was observed many times. V is TRBV12-3 or TRBV12-4 and J is TRBJ2-7, with TRBD1 identical over 11 bases. This CDR3 has 16 amino acids. J lost 3 bases, V lost 6 bases, and 10 bases had no gene match. The CDR3 loop is CASSGRDRGVGYEQYF. The DNA for the CDR3 is TGTGCCAGCAGCGGCCGGGACAGGGGGGTCGGCTACGAGCAGTACTTC.